A single T cell receptor (beta chain) is shown here with its context. Its antigen remains unidentified. CDR3 size: 14 residues. Losses at the gene ends were 8 bases for V and 5 bases for J; bases not matched to a gene: 8. Germline V CDR1 and CDR2: MNHNY, SVGAGI (reference sequence). Treatment noted: oral pan-JAK inhibitor, 5-10 mg twice daily. In alopecia areata patients, both lesional scalp punch biopsies and peripheral blood were collected. TCR sequencing used cDNA made by reverse transcription of extracted RNA. Data came from immunoSEQ multiplex PCR; TCRdb stores just in-frame clones and leaves some out. Found here are around 300,000 clones, around 64% of them singletons; the top ten hold around 0.84%. This record belongs to a study of CD8+ T cells in alopecia areata. Findings and limits, study-wide: Sequence data from scalp samples additionally include resident alphabeta T cells of normal skin. Within the top 100, expanded CD8+ clones significantly decreased with tofacitinib, as did scalp clonality.

This receptor was identified in a human donor with alopecia areata. The genes are TRBV6-6 and TRBJ2-5; 10 nucleotides align to TRBD2. Sample: CD4+ T cells sorted from blood, taken around week 54, from a patient treated with tofacitinib. The CDR3 region is CASSQRGGLETQYF. The CDR3 DNA sequence: TGTGCCAGCTCTCAGCGGGGGGGCCTCGAGACCCAGTACTTC.